This T cell receptor beta chain was obtained from a study of beta chain features in type 1 diabetes. Study-wide background: In age, gender and cell yields, patients were similar to healthy donors. Roughly 98 million sorted cells were examined across all samples. Study results and caveats: Moderately but significantly shorter TCRB CDR3s were found in Type 1 diabetes patients in all four CD4+ subsets.

Germline V lookup: CDR1 SGHNT, CDR2 YYREEE (reference sequence). J lost 5 bases, V lost 0 bases, and 0 bases had no gene match. CDR3 size: 15 residues. With respect to this clone: Its cognate antigen is unknown.

All of the isolated RNA was reverse transcribed, so expressed TCRB transcripts were sequenced. There were 3.4 million or so reads on average in the naive, central memory and regulatory T cell samples. Profiling relied on immunoSEQ multiplex PCR, and the TCRdb table lists in-frame clones only, not all of them. The sample consists of more than 250,000 clones, 20% to 25% of them appearing once. The chain links TRBV5-4 to TRBJ2-3; 13 nucleotides line up with TRBD2. The TCR was taken from a woman aged 30 to 39 with type 1 diabetes. The source material was naive CD4+ T cells from blood. The CDR3 nucleotides read TGTGCCAGCAGCTTGGGACTAGCGGGAGGAGATACGCAGTATTTT. As protein: CASSLGLAGGDTQYF.